Below are 19 T cell receptor beta chains sequenced from a single sample in a study of cytomegalovirus exposure and HLA in healthy donors. Primers included in the PCR were 60 Vbeta and 13 Jbeta primers. TCRdb keeps only in-frame clones here, not all; method: immunoSEQ multiplex PCR. The table shows approximately 120,000 clones, with 76% occurring only once. The material sequenced was PBMCs. These receptors were collected from a woman aged 40 to 50 in good health and CMV-seropositive.

The V gene is TRBV30, the J gene TRBJ1-4; 7 bases line up with TRBD1. Germline CDR1 is GTSNPN and CDR2 is SVGIG (reference sequence). This CDR3 is built from 13 residues. J lost 8 bases, V lost 5 bases, and 8 bases had no gene match. In nucleotides, the CDR3 is TGTGCCTGGGCCTCAGGGGGAGACGAAAAACTGTTTTTT. Encoded protein: CAWASGGDEKLFF.

The V gene is TRBV5-4, the J gene TRBJ2-2; TRBD2 aligns across 11 bases. The CDR3 sequence is 17 residues long. With 2 bases clipped from V and 2 bases from J, the junction kept 5 bases outside the gene matches. Germline CDR1 is SGHNT and CDR2 is YYREEE (reference sequence). The CDR3: CASSFPSGGPNTGELFF. DNA for the CDR3: TGTGCCAGCAGCTTCCCTAGCGGGGGGCCCAACACCGGGGAGCTGTTTTTT.

This chain links TRBV30 with TRBJ1-2; D gene uncertain. The V gene lost 0 bases and the J gene lost 7 bases, with 12 bases spanning the gap. CDR1 and CDR2 from the germline V gene are GTSNPN and SVGIG (reference sequence). CDR3 size: 13 residues. The CDR3 loop reads CAWSVRDTSGYTF. As DNA, the CDR3 is TGTGCCTGGAGTGTACGTGACACTTCTGGCTACACCTTC.

This clone has a single count. The chain joins TRBV20-1 to TRBJ2-7; D gene ambiguous. In germline, CDR1 is DFQATT, CDR2 SNEGSKA (reference sequence). The CDR3 totals 11 residues. Trimming took off 3 bases at V and 3 bases at J, with 6 bases between the two ends. The CDR3 sequence is CSARRSYEQYF. DNA of the CDR3: TGCAGTGCTAGGAGGAGCTACGAGCAGTACTTC.

The chain recombines TRBV7-9 with TRBJ1-2, with 7 bases lining up with TRBD1. Germline loops: CDR1 SEHNR, CDR2 FQNEAQ (reference sequence). The CDR3 sequence is 16 residues long. The V and J ends lost 4 bases and 2 bases, in that order; junction bases with no gene match: 10. CDR3 sequence: CASSSLTYRGNYGYTF. CDR3 DNA sequence: TGTGCCAGCAGCTCGTTAACGTACAGGGGCAACTATGGCTACACCTTC.

The rearrangement joins TRBV15 to TRBJ2-2; 8 bases align to TRBD2. Germline CDR1 is LNHNV and CDR2 is YYDKDF (reference sequence). Germline trimming cut 9 bases from V and 6 bases from J; bases unmatched to any gene: 12. CDR3 size: 15 residues. CDR3 residues: CATKSGGLSAGELFF. DNA for the CDR3: TGTGCCACAAAGAGCGGGGGTTTGAGCGCCGGGGAGCTGTTTTTT.

The rearrangement links TRBV11-2 to TRBJ2-5, with 11 positions matching TRBD2. CDR3 length: 15 amino acids. After removal of 4 bases from V and 2 bases from J, the junction contained 3 bases not matched to a gene. Germline-derived CDR1 and CDR2 are SGHAT and FQNNGV. The CDR3 nucleotides read TGTGCCAGCAGCTCACGGACTAGCGGGCAAGAGACCCAGTACTTC. This translates into CASSSRTSGQETQYF.

The genes are TRBV6-4 and TRBJ1-5, with D tentatively TRBD1 (6 bases). CDR1 and CDR2 (germline): MRHNA, SNTAGT. The CDR3 runs to 14 residues. Trimming cost V 0 bases and J 4 bases, with 7 bases left between them. The CDR3: CASSDSTGNQPQHF. In DNA, the CDR3 is TGTGCCAGCAGTGACTCGACAGGTAATCAGCCCCAGCATTTT.

The rearrangement uses TRBV6-5 and TRBJ1-3; D not certain. CDR1 and CDR2 from the germline V gene are MNHEY and SVGAGI. Trimming removed 0 bases from V and 0 bases from J, with 9 bases in between. This CDR3 has 16 amino acids. The DNA of the CDR3 is TGTGCCAGCAGTTACTCGAGGAGCACCTCTGGAAACACCATATATTTT. This translates into CASSYSRSTSGNTIYF.

The chain carries TRBV29-1 and TRBJ2-5, with a weak D call TRBD1 (6 bases). Near its end, the DNA agrees better with TRBJ2-7, so the J call may be wrong. Germline V gene sequence: CDR1 SQVTM, CDR2 ANQGSEA. This CDR3 is 14 amino acids long. CDR3 nucleotides: TGCAGCGTTGTAGAGACGACAGGTTTTATCGAGCAGTACTTC. Protein sequence: CSVVETTGFIEQYF.

The gene calls are TRBV6-6 and TRBJ1-5, with 10 bases fitting TRBD1. Per germline, CDR1 MNHNY and CDR2 SVGAGI (reference sequence). V was pared by 2 bases and J by 7 bases, with 8 bases of the junction left unmatched. The CDR3 is 16 residues long. As DNA, the CDR3 is TGTGCCAGCAGTTACACCGCAGGGACAGGGGTCCAGCCCCAGCATTTT. It specifies CASSYTAGTGVQPQHF.

The V call is TRBV7-7, the J call TRBJ2-2; TRBD2 matches at 8 bases. Trimming at V came to 1 base and at J to 6 bases, leaving 4 bases not matched to a gene. The CDR3 sequence is 15 residues long. CDR1 and CDR2 (germline): SSHAT, FNYEAQ (reference sequence). CDR3 coding DNA: TGTGCCAGCAGCTTAGGGAGTAGCGGGGCCGGGGAGCTGTTTTTT. Encoded protein: CASSLGSSGAGELFF.

The chain links TRBV6-5 to TRBJ2-7; D possibly corresponds to TRBD2 (7 bases). From germline, CDR1 is MNHEY and CDR2 SVGAGI. The CDR3 has 13 amino acids. Trimming pared 6 bases from V and 3 bases from J, leaving 12 bases between. The CDR3 spells CASREGGGYEQYF. The CDR3, as DNA: TGTGCCAGCAGAGAGGGGGGGGGCTACGAGCAGTACTTC.

This chain connects TRBV5-1 to TRBJ2-7, with TRBD1 identical over 12 bases. This CDR3 spans 15 amino acids. From germline, CDR1 is SGHRS and CDR2 YFSETQ. With 4 bases clipped from V and 4 bases from J, the junction kept 6 bases outside the gene matches. The CDR3 DNA sequence: TGCGCCAGCAGCGGAGGGACAGGGGGCCGATACGAGCAGTACTTC. This translates into CASSGGTGGRYEQYF.

The rearrangement joins TRBV2 to TRBJ2-1, with a possible D match to TRBD2 (7 bases). V was clipped by 7 bases and J by 4 bases, with 14 bases between them. The germline V gene has CDR1 SNHLY and CDR2 FYNNEI. CDR3 length: 14 amino acids. The CDR3 DNA sequence: TGTGCCAGCATGGCGGGGGCTTCTTACAATGAGCAGTTCTTC. Its translation: CASMAGASYNEQFF.

The chain links TRBV7-9 to TRBJ1-2; D unclear. Per germline, CDR1 SEHNR and CDR2 FQNEAQ (reference sequence). The CDR3 sequence is 12 residues long. Trimming removed 3 bases at V and 4 bases at J, with 6 bases between. As DNA, the CDR3 is TGTGCCAGCAGCTTTCAAGCCTATGGCTACACCTTC. Its protein product is CASSFQAYGYTF.

V usage is TRBV6-1 and J usage is TRBJ2-1; 7 nucleotides align to TRBD2. Germline-derived CDR1 and CDR2 are MNHNS and SASEGT. This CDR3 is built from 14 residues. The junction had 10 bases not matched to a gene; V was cut back by 7 bases and J by 7 bases. The CDR3 sequence: CASILGGGRNEQFF. The CDR3 coding sequence is TGTGCCAGCATTCTAGGCGGGGGTAGGAATGAGCAGTTCTTC.

CDR3 amino acids: CASSFLEARYGYTF. The CDR3 DNA sequence: TGCGCCAGCAGCTTTTTGGAGGCTAGATATGGCTACACCTTC. This rearrangement joins TRBV5-1 to TRBJ1-2; D remains unclear. The CDR3 length is 14 residues. Per germline, CDR1 SGHRS and CDR2 YFSETQ. The V end lost 2 bases, the J end lost 5 bases, and 13 bases lay between the germline ends.

The V call is TRBV13, the J call TRBJ2-3; D possibly corresponds to TRBD2 (7 bases). This CDR3 region has 16 residues. CDR1 and CDR2 from the germline V gene are PRHDT and FYEKMQ (reference sequence). The V and J ends lost 1 base and 6 bases respectively, with 17 bases between them. CDR3 in DNA: TGTGCCAGCAGCTTAGTGGGGGGGCTAAGGGGCGATACGCAGTATTTT. Encoded protein: CASSLVGGLRGDTQYF.